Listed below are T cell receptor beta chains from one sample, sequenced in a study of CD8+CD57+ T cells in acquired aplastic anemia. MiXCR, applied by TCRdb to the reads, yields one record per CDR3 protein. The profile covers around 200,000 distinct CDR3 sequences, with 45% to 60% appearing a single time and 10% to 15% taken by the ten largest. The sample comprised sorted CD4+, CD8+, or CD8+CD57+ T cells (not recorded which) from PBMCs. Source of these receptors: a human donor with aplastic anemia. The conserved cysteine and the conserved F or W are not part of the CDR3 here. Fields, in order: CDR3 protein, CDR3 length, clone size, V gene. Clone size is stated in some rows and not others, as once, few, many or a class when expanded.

CDR3 protein: ATSRDRGELYVQY
CDR3 length: 13
clone size: few
V gene: TRBV15

CDR3 protein: ASSPGIRGGDTQY
CDR3 length: 13
clone size: .
V gene: TRBV25-1

CDR3 protein: AASRDMVQGLDGYT
CDR3 length: 14
clone size: .
V gene: TRBV15

CDR3 protein: SAQTGAETQY
CDR3 length: 10
clone size: .
V gene: TRBV20-1

CDR3 protein: ASITDPWSYEQY
CDR3 length: 12
clone size: many
V gene: TRBV6-1

CDR3 protein: ASSSGISRLGYT
CDR3 length: 12
clone size: .
V gene: TRBV6-5

CDR3 protein: SASTNPGQARKGAYEQY
CDR3 length: 17
clone size: many
V gene: TRBV20-1

CDR3 protein: ASSISRGGYEQY
CDR3 length: 12
clone size: .
V gene: TRBV19

CDR3 protein: ASSFGTTFGYDTQY
CDR3 length: 14
clone size: many
V gene: TRBV5-6

CDR3 protein: ATSRGGEVADTQY
CDR3 length: 13
clone size: few
V gene: TRBV15

CDR3 protein: ATSDIGGYT
CDR3 length: 9
clone size: few
V gene: TRBV24-1

CDR3 protein: ATSSERWGYT
CDR3 length: 10
clone size: .
V gene: TRBV15

CDR3 protein: ASSRGGVDPNEKLF
CDR3 length: 14
clone size: few
V gene: TRBV11-2

CDR3 protein: ASSLTGANNSPLH
CDR3 length: 13
clone size: .
V gene: TRBV7-3

CDR3 protein: ASSQDGTFAEQY
CDR3 length: 12
clone size: once
V gene: TRBV4-1

CDR3 protein: ATSDWDRDGPDTQY
CDR3 length: 14
clone size: many
V gene: TRBV24-1

CDR3 protein: ATSRDQGKAF
CDR3 length: 10
clone size: .
V gene: TRBV15

CDR3 protein: ASSGQGAYEQY
CDR3 length: 11
clone size: .
V gene: TRBV9

CDR3 protein: ASSLDGAASSPLH
CDR3 length: 13
clone size: .
V gene: TRBV7-9

CDR3 protein: ASSEARTVNTEAF
CDR3 length: 13
clone size: .
V gene: TRBV2

CDR3 protein: ASSSRRGWGQETQY
CDR3 length: 14
clone size: .
V gene: TRBV9

CDR3 protein: ASSHRQDEAF
CDR3 length: 10
clone size: once
V gene: TRBV7-9

CDR3 protein: ASSIAGGNSPLH
CDR3 length: 12
clone size: .
V gene: TRBV19

CDR3 protein: ASSPLGLGNTEAF
CDR3 length: 13
clone size: many
V gene: TRBV5-1

CDR3 protein: ASRPTGAYGYT
CDR3 length: 11
clone size: many
V gene: TRBV5-1

CDR3 protein: ASTSPGRGYGYT
CDR3 length: 12
clone size: .
V gene: TRBV6-1

CDR3 protein: ASPGGKLF
CDR3 length: 8
clone size: .
V gene: TRBV7-7

CDR3 protein: ASSESRGQSLRYEQY
CDR3 length: 15
clone size: few
V gene: TRBV25-1

CDR3 protein: SARVYEQY
CDR3 length: 8
clone size: .
V gene: TRBV20-1

CDR3 protein: ATGQTSYEQY
CDR3 length: 10
clone size: .
V gene: TRBV10-3

CDR3 protein: ASSLQRDTQY
CDR3 length: 10
clone size: .
V gene: TRBV7-8

CDR3 protein: ATLQGENSPLH
CDR3 length: 11
clone size: .
V gene: TRBV6-1

CDR3 protein: ASSGSLRSYNEQF
CDR3 length: 13
clone size: .
V gene: TRBV25-1

CDR3 protein: SGGGGVETQY
CDR3 length: 10
clone size: .
V gene: TRBV20-1

CDR3 protein: ASSRASENAQY
CDR3 length: 11
clone size: .
V gene: TRBV7-9

CDR3 protein: ASSLWGGPADTQY
CDR3 length: 13
clone size: once
V gene: TRBV27

CDR3 protein: ASSVTGSGELF
CDR3 length: 11
clone size: .
V gene: TRBV7-2

CDR3 protein: ASSDRGTQY
CDR3 length: 9
clone size: few
V gene: TRBV7-9

CDR3 protein: AISERQGVDGYT
CDR3 length: 12
clone size: many
V gene: TRBV10-3

CDR3 protein: ATPRVAEDTQY
CDR3 length: 11
clone size: few
V gene: TRBV2

CDR3 protein: ASSFGPSLEQY
CDR3 length: 11
clone size: .
V gene: TRBV25-1

CDR3 protein: ASLRGGNQPQH
CDR3 length: 11
clone size: many
V gene: TRBV6-1

CDR3 protein: ASSRSVAGGRTDTQY
CDR3 length: 15
clone size: many
V gene: TRBV7-9

CDR3 protein: ASSLRQGSHGYT
CDR3 length: 12
clone size: .
V gene: TRBV5-6

CDR3 protein: ASRSGFQETQY
CDR3 length: 11
clone size: few
V gene: TRBV7-6

CDR3 protein: SAPLAGAKDTQY
CDR3 length: 12
clone size: many
V gene: TRBV20-1

CDR3 protein: ASTLAGDGYT
CDR3 length: 10
clone size: .
V gene: TRBV2

CDR3 protein: ASSRERAGRTYNEQF
CDR3 length: 15
clone size: .
V gene: TRBV2

CDR3 protein: ASSIGKQETQY
CDR3 length: 11
clone size: .
V gene: TRBV7-9

CDR3 protein: ASSINRDYEQY
CDR3 length: 11
clone size: .
V gene: TRBV19

CDR3 protein: ASSLDLTTDTQY
CDR3 length: 12
clone size: .
V gene: TRBV11-2

CDR3 protein: ASTYARDTQY
CDR3 length: 10
clone size: .
V gene: TRBV7-9